This TCR beta chain was observed in a study of beta chain features in type 1 diabetes. In germline, CDR1 is MNHEY, CDR2 SMNVEV (reference sequence). V was shortened by 10 bases and J by 8 bases, with 7 bases between the two germline ends. CDR3 length: 9 residues. Study outcomes and limitations: Junctions at VDJ sites from type 1 diabetes patients had fewer insertions and more deletions.

The sequenced template was cDNA made from the entire isolated RNA. Clones were read by immunoSEQ multiplex PCR, and TCRdb kept only the in-frame ones, dropping some. Altogether 200,000 to 250,000 clones are present, about 11% being singletons, with the ten largest covering 1% to 1.5%. This clone was counted between two and nine times. Its antigen is not known. It was via CD45RO/CCR7/CD25/CD127/CD95/CD27 that CD4+ naive, central memory, regulatory and stem cell-like memory cells were sorted. The sample comprised central memory CD4+ T cells from blood. This chain joins TRBV27 and TRBJ2-3; perhaps TRBD2 as D (6 bases). The TCR comes from a man between 18 and 35 years old in good health. The CDR3 region is CATGSTQYF. The DNA for the CDR3 is TGTGCCACCGGGAGTACGCAGTATTTT.